This T cell receptor beta chain was identified during a study of cytomegalovirus exposure and HLA in healthy donors. PCR primers comprised 60 Vbeta and 13 Jbeta primers. Sequenced by immunoSEQ multiplex PCR; TCRdb stores in-frame clones only, minus some. The profile shows 100,000 to 150,000 clones, over 65% of them singletons. Study-wide results and limits: In a later analysis, V- and J-gene trimming of beta chains associated with a DCLRE1C missense variant, replicated independently. Segments of the TCR beta V type were, in most cases, productive about 87% or about 30% of the time in an earlier analysis.

In germline, CDR1 is SGHRS, CDR2 YFSETQ. V lost 4 bases and J lost 7, with 18 bases in between. The CDR3 covers 15 residues. In its sample, this clone was seen a few times. Its matching antigen is unknown. At collection, donors were nominally healthy, but unrecorded immune exposures were probable. The TCR originated in a female donor in good health and CMV-seropositive. The source material was PBMCs. The chain carries TRBV5-1 and TRBJ2-1, with D maybe TRBD2 (6 bases). In DNA form, the CDR3 reads TGCGCCAGCAGCCCTAGGGAGGCAGGAGCGAATGAGCAGTTCTTC. It is translated as CASSPREAGANEQFF.